The rows below give T cell receptor beta chains drawn from one sample of a study of beta chain features in type 1 diabetes. Sequencing used immunoSEQ multiplex PCR; TCRdb keeps in-frame clones, though not all of them. Of about 410,000 clones listed, 14% are singletons. The sample consisted of naive CD4+ T cells from blood. The receptors come from a man aged 25-45 years in good health. Each CDR3 is given with its conserved first and last residue.

V	J	CDR3
TRBV4-3	TRBJ2-3	CASSQTGALDQYF
TRBV7-9	TRBJ1-6	CASSPKDSLNSPLHF
TRBV30	TRBJ2-5	CAWSALPGGETQYF
TRBV6-5	TRBJ2-6	CASSRSGANVLTF
TRBV7-2	TRBJ2-5	CASSLGGIRETQYF
TRBV19	TRBJ2-5	CASSSQTGYQETQYF
TRBV7-2	TRBJ2-5	CASSQRFRETQYF
TRBV7-6	TRBJ2-7	CASSLELGTGGHEQYF
TRBV29-1	TRBJ2-4	CSGGDRNQNIQYF
TRBV20-1	TRBJ2-7	CSAPLGYEQYF
TRBV12-5	TRBJ2-5	CASGGLPGAETQYF
TRBV30	TRBJ2-3	CACTSGSADTQYF
TRBV6-6	TRBJ2-7	CAEGIDRYEQYF
TRBV2	TRBJ2-7	CASSSGGAYEQYF
TRBV7-2	TRBJ2-1	CASATGPGEQFF
TRBV14	TRBJ1-2	CASSQDRRGFYTF
TRBV9	TRBJ1-1	CASSPSGRGTEAFF
TRBV21-1	TRBJ2-3	CASSPREGAPADTQYF
TRBV5-4	TRBJ2-3	CASSLGLAGPTDTQYF
TRBV6-5	TRBJ2-1	CASSPRRGEQFF
TRBV7-9	TRBJ2-3	CASSVPGLAGGTTDTQYF
TRBV7-8	TRBJ2-7	CASSHRVGGRQDEQYF
TRBV29-1	TRBJ1-1	CSVLRLLGRNTEAFF
TRBV4-1	TRBJ2-3	CASSHRLDTQYF
TRBV7-9	TRBJ1-2	CASSPGRSRSGYTF
TRBV7-9	TRBJ2-1	CASSVDTGPREQFF